This TCR beta chain was retrieved from a study of control samples from healthy donors and cancer patients. Method: immunoSEQ multiplex PCR; TCRdb's copy keeps in-frame clones and lacks some. The data show 400,000 to 500,000 clones, 80% to 95% seen once. The sequenced sample consisted of PBMCs. The receptor's source is a man aged 35-49 years with head and neck cancer.

This CDR3 reads CASRWGTDSPLHF. CDR3 in DNA: TGTGCCAGCAGGTGGGGGACAGACTCACCCCTCCACTTT. This sequence joins TRBV27 and TRBJ1-6; 7 nucleotides match TRBD1. The CDR3 covers 13 residues. Trimming took 6 bases from V and 10 from J; bases not matched to a gene: 6. Per germline, CDR1 MNHEY and CDR2 SMNVEV (reference sequence).